One sample yielded the 27 T cell receptor beta chains listed below, sequenced in a study of cytomegalovirus exposure and HLA in healthy donors. The PCR had 60 Vbeta and 13 Jbeta primers. The repertoire was sequenced with immunoSEQ multiplex PCR; TCRdb's copy has only in-frame clones and lacks some. The sample yields under 200,000 clones, around 77% seen once. Sequencing was done on a sample of PBMCs. These receptors all stem from a man between 60 and 75 years old in good health and CMV-seronegative.

This chain uses TRBV15 with TRBJ2-3; 14 bases align to TRBD2. This CDR3 contains 17 residues. V lost 0 bases to trimming and J lost 2 bases; unmatched junction nucleotides: 1. Germline CDR1 is LNHNV and CDR2 is YYDKDF (reference sequence). The CDR3 bases are TGTGCCACCAGCAGAGAGGGACTAGCGGGGGTCACAGATACGCAGTATTTT. This translates into CATSREGLAGVTDTQYF. Based on the CDR3 plus reference TRBV15 and TRBJ2-3, the full variable domain is DAMVIQNPRYQVTQFGKPVTLSCSQTLNHNVMYWYQQKSSQAPKLLFHYYDKDFNNEADTPDNFQSRRPNTSFCFLDIRSPGLGDTAMYLCATSREGLAGVTDTQYFGPGTRLTVL.

The chain joins TRBV5-1 to TRBJ1-2, with TRBD1 identical over 7 bases. The CDR3 is 15 residues long. Losses at the gene ends were 0 bases for V and 8 bases for J; bases not matched to a gene: 10. Germline lookup yields CDR1 SGHRS and CDR2 YFSETQ. This chain's CDR3 is CASSLGTGLGEGYTF. The CDR3, as DNA: TGCGCCAGCAGCTTGGGGACAGGCCTAGGGGAAGGCTACACCTTC.

V is TRBV6-4 and J is TRBJ1-1; possible D gene TRBD1, 6 bases. Germline V gene lookup returns CDR1 MRHNA and CDR2 SNTAGT. The V end was cut by 3 bases, the J end by 4 bases, with 9 bases between. The length of the CDR3 is 13 residues. The DNA of the CDR3 is TGTGCCAGCAGTGAGGGGGCCGGCACTGAAGCTTTCTTT. Amino acids: CASSEGAGTEAFF.

In regard to this clone: An end of the junction does not agree with germline; a read error may underlie this. This chain uses TRBV2 with TRBJ1-5; TRBD1 agrees at 9 bases. The germline CDR1 and CDR2 sequences are SNHLY and FYNNEI. The CDR3 covers 9 residues. CDR3 loop: CVKGTGLNF. The CDR3 region has the DNA TGTGTTAAGGGGACAGGGTTAAATTTT. The complete variable domain, with remaining parts taken from reference TRBV2 and TRBJ1-5, reads EPEVTQTPSHQVTQMGQEVILRCVPISNHLYFYWYRQILGQKVEFLVSFYNNEISEKSEIFDDQFSVERPDGSNFTLKIRSTKLEDSAMYFCVKGTGLNFGDGTRLSIL.

The gene calls are TRBV5-1 and TRBJ2-1; 7 bases agree with TRBD1. Germline CDR1 reads SGHRS; CDR2 reads YFSETQ. V lost 1 base, J lost 4 bases, and 5 bases stayed unmatched. The CDR3 is made up of 15 amino acids. The CDR3 coding sequence is TGCGCCAGCAGCTTGAGCCCGGACAGGTACAATGAGCAGTTCTTC. Its protein product is CASSLSPDRYNEQFF.

V gene TRBV2 combines with J gene TRBJ1-5; possible D gene TRBD1, 5 bases. Germline loops: CDR1 SNHLY, CDR2 FYNNEI. V was shortened by 4 bases and J by 7 bases, with 17 bases between the two germline ends. The CDR3 length is 15 residues. The CDR3: CASSAWGDSKQPQHF. In DNA form, the CDR3 reads TGTGCCAGCAGTGCCTGGGGGGATTCGAAGCAGCCCCAGCATTTT. Full variable domain (remainder filled in from reference TRBV2 and TRBJ1-5): EPEVTQTPSHQVTQMGQEVILRCVPISNHLYFYWYRQILGQKVEFLVSFYNNEISEKSEIFDDQFSVERPDGSNFTLKIRSTKLEDSAMYFCASSAWGDSKQPQHFGDGTRLSIL.

The chain recombines TRBV5-1 with TRBJ2-1, with a weak D call TRBD2 (7 bases). Germline V gives CDR1 SGHRS, CDR2 YFSETQ. V dropped 4 bases and J dropped 8 bases, with 19 bases sitting between them. This CDR3 has 15 residues. The CDR3, as DNA: TGCGCCAGCAGCCCTCGGGGGGCCGAGGTTGATGAGCAGTTCTTC. It yields the protein CASSPRGAEVDEQFF.

The chain is built from TRBV2 and TRBJ2-3, with TRBD2 identical over 7 bases. The germline V gene encodes CDR1 SNHLY and CDR2 FYNNEI. Trimming took 7 bases from V and 3 from J; bases not matched to a gene: 16. The CDR3 is 17 residues long. The CDR3, as DNA: TGTGCCAGCATAAGGGGCGATTTGTTCGGGAGGACAGATACGCAGTATTTT. It specifies CASIRGDLFGRTDTQYF.

This clone showed up just once. V and J are TRBV5-6 and TRBJ1-2, with 9 positions matching TRBD1. There are 14 residues in the CDR3. Trimming cost V 7 bases and J 4 bases; bases outside gene matches: 8. The V gene's germline CDR1 is SGHDT and CDR2 YYEEEE. Written as DNA, the CDR3 is TGTGCCAGCGAGGGAGACAGGGGGTCCTATGGCTACACCTTC. Protein product: CASEGDRGSYGYTF.

The J gene is TRBJ1-1, the V gene TRBV27, with D tentatively TRBD1 (6 bases). From germline, CDR1 is MNHEY and CDR2 SMNVEV (reference sequence). The germline V and J ends were trimmed by 2 bases and 7 bases, with 14 bases remaining between them. This CDR3 spans 14 amino acids. CDR3 coding DNA: TGTGCCAGCAGTTTAAGGTGGGGGCAGTTTGAAGCTTTCTTT. Translation gives CASSLRWGQFEAFF.

This chain links TRBV4-1 with TRBJ1-1; D may be TRBD1 (6 bases). Germline-derived CDR1 and CDR2 are MGHRA and YSYEKL. Trimming removed 0 bases from V and 5 bases from J, with 13 bases in between. The CDR3 is 15 residues long. This CDR3 is CASSQDRNRETEAFF. DNA for the CDR3: TGCGCCAGCAGCCAAGATCGTAACAGGGAGACTGAAGCTTTCTTT.

The CDR3 bases are TGTGCCAGCAGCTTGGGGGACAGGGGGCGGACTGAAGCTTTCTTT. As protein: CASSLGDRGRTEAFF. The chain carries TRBV5-6 and TRBJ1-1, with 12 positions matching TRBD1. This CDR3 has 15 residues. V dropped 0 bases and J dropped 5; count of bases not matched to a gene: 2. The germline V gene encodes CDR1 SGHDT and CDR2 YYEEEE.

This clone was picked up one time. The chain uses TRBV2 and TRBJ1-3; 9 bases fit TRBD1. The CDR3 loop spans 15 amino acids. Trimming took 7 bases from V and 3 from J; bases not matched to a gene: 7. Germline CDR1 and CDR2: SNHLY and FYNNEI. The CDR3: CASIEQGARGNTIYF. CDR3 DNA sequence: TGTGCCAGCATAGAACAGGGGGCGCGTGGAAACACCATATATTTT.

This clone was recorded only once. The chain is built from TRBV6-1 and TRBJ2-7; the D gene is possibly TRBD2 (6 bases). The germline V gene has CDR1 MNHNS and CDR2 SASEGT. The CDR3 is 15 residues long. V shed 2 bases and J shed 3 bases, with 14 bases lying between them. The CDR3 here is CASSEQFGGGYEQYF. The CDR3 nucleotides are TGTGCCAGCAGTGAACAATTCGGGGGAGGCTACGAGCAGTACTTC.

The chain joins TRBV9 to TRBJ1-6; the D is unclear. V lost 3 bases to trimming and J lost 5 bases, with 15 bases between them. The germline V gene encodes CDR1 SGDLS and CDR2 YYNGEE. The CDR3 totals 16 residues. CDR3 sequence: CASSAFGELDNSPLHF. In nucleotides, the CDR3 is TGTGCCAGCAGCGCCTTTGGGGAGTTGGATAATTCACCCCTCCACTTT.

J is TRBJ2-3 and V is TRBV7-9, with no clear D. The CDR3 length is 16 residues. Deletions cut 1 base from V and 0 bases from J, with 11 bases between. The germline V gene encodes CDR1 SEHNR and CDR2 FQNEAQ (reference sequence). This chain's CDR3 is CASSLGTTTSTDTQYF. The CDR3 bases are TGTGCCAGCAGCTTAGGAACAACTACAAGCACAGATACGCAGTATTTT.

The chain carries TRBV5-1 and TRBJ2-5, with TRBD2 matching 12 bases. J was trimmed by 5 bases and V by 4 bases; bases with no gene match: 6. This CDR3 region has 15 residues. CDR1 is SGHRS and CDR2 is YFSETQ in the germline V gene. In nucleotides, the CDR3 is TGCGCCAGCAGCCGGCCCGGGACTAGCGGGGAGACCCAGTACTTC. Translated: CASSRPGTSGETQYF.

A word on this clone: Other DNA sequences in the same sample also yield this CDR3. V is TRBV30 and J is TRBJ2-3; the D gene is possibly TRBD2 (5 bases). The CDR3 is 13 amino acids. Germline values: CDR1 GTSNPN, CDR2 SVGIG (reference sequence). Trimming pared 0 bases from V and 3 bases from J, leaving 7 bases between. The CDR3: CAWSVGGTDTQYF. CDR3 nucleotide sequence: TGTGCCTGGAGTGTCGGAGGAACAGATACGCAGTATTTT.

This rearrangement joins TRBV5-1 to TRBJ2-3; a weak D match, TRBD2 (6 bases). The germline V gene has CDR1 SGHRS and CDR2 YFSETQ. There are 16 residues in the CDR3. The V end lost 4 bases, the J end lost 1 base, and 16 bases lay between the germline ends. CDR3: CASSPGSGGRTDTQYF. CDR3 in DNA: TGCGCCAGCAGCCCGGGCAGCGGAGGGCGCACAGATACGCAGTATTTT. Filled out from reference TRBV5-1 and TRBJ2-3, the complete variable domain reads KAGVTQTPRYLIKTRGQQVTLSCSPISGHRSVSWYQQTPGQGLQFLFEYFSETQRNKGNFPGRFSGRQFSNSRSEMNVSTLELGDSALYLCASSPGSGGRTDTQYFGPGTRLTVL.

The chain carries TRBV27 and TRBJ2-5; 9 nucleotides line up with TRBD1. The CDR3 consists of 13 residues. The germline gives CDR1 MNHEY, CDR2 SMNVEV (reference sequence). With V trimmed by 5 bases and J by 11 bases, 9 bases remained unmatched. The CDR3 DNA is TGTGCCAGCAGTAAAACAGGGGGCATTGAGCAGTACTTC. It encodes CASSKTGGIEQYF.

The rearrangement joins TRBV28 to TRBJ2-5, with 14 bases fitting TRBD2. Gene TRBJ2-7 matches the end of the DNA better, so the J call may be wrong. CDR1 is MDHEN and CDR2 is SYDVKM in the germline V gene. CDR3 length: 17 amino acids. CDR3 protein: CASSSGTSGSYPREQYF. In nucleotides, the CDR3 is TGTGCCAGCAGTTCCGGGACTAGCGGGAGCTACCCTCGCGAGCAGTACTTC.

The chain carries TRBV5-8 and TRBJ1-4; D perhaps matches TRBD1 (5 bases). This CDR3 comprises 16 residues. Germline CDR1 and CDR2: SGHTS and YDEGEE. Trimming stripped 4 bases from V and 7 bases from J, with 20 bases between. As DNA, the CDR3 is TGTGCCAGCAGCCCCCGTCGGCGGCAGGGCGGTGAAAAACTGTTTTTT. It is translated as CASSPRRRQGGEKLFF.

This clone was observed once. V is TRBV29-1 and J is TRBJ1-1, with 7 positions matching TRBD1. Trimming removed 5 bases from V and 6 bases from J; junction bases left unmatched: 9. The CDR3 covers 13 residues. CDR1 is SQVTM, CDR2 ANQGSEA, per germline. CDR3 sequence: CSVTPGGMAEAFF. CDR3 coding DNA: TGCAGCGTTACTCCAGGGGGAATGGCTGAAGCTTTCTTT.

The J gene is TRBJ2-2, the V gene TRBV5-1, with D perhaps matching TRBD1 (7 bases). The CDR3 contains 15 residues. V lost 4 bases and J 5 bases, leaving 15 bases between the germline ends. Germline CDR1 SGHRS, CDR2 YFSETQ. CDR3 nucleotide sequence: TGCGCCAGCAGCGGCGGGACAGACCTGACCGGGGAGCTGTTTTTT. This encodes CASSGGTDLTGELFF.

The CDR3 spells CASSVRLSDYGYTF. CDR3 nucleotide sequence: TGTGCCAGCAGTGTCAGGCTTTCCGACTATGGCTACACCTTC. The chain combines TRBV2 with TRBJ1-2; D remains ambiguous. The CDR3 is 14 residues long. Between the trimmed V and J ends, which lost 4 bases and 3 bases, there was a span of 12 bases. The germline V gene encodes CDR1 SNHLY and CDR2 FYNNEI.

Here the CDR3 DNA reads TGTGCCAGCAGCACCTCAACCCTTAGAAGTGGCTACACCTTC. Encoded protein: CASSTSTLRSGYTF. This chain links TRBV27 with TRBJ1-2; D unresolved. The V gene's germline CDR1 is MNHEY and CDR2 SMNVEV (reference sequence). V lost 6 bases, J lost 7 bases, and 18 bases lay in between. The CDR3 has 14 residues.

The chain links TRBV9 to TRBJ1-1; unclear D gene. In germline, CDR1 is SGDLS, CDR2 YYNGEE. The CDR3 is made up of 16 amino acids. Trimming cost V 4 bases and J 0 bases, with 16 bases left between them. CDR3 residues: CASSTTPGLMNTEAFF. The CDR3 nucleotides read TGTGCCAGCAGCACCACCCCAGGCCTCATGAACACTGAAGCTTTCTTT.